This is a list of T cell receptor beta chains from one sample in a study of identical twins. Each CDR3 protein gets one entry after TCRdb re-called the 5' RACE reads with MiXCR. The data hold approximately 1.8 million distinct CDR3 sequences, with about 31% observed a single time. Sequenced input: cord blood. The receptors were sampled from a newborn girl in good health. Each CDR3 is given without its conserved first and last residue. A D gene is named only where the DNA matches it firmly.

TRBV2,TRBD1,ASLTGGPNSPLH
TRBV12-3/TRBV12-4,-,ASRTAGSSYEQY
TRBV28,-,ASSSFEAYEQY
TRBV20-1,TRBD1,SASYRGQNTEAF
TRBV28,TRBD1,ASSPQSPTGPSGYT
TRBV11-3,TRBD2,ASSFGTSYANEQF
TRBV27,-,ASSSIFRDGPNQPQH
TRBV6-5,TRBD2,ASSYPPGLARGSGETQY
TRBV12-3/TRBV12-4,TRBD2,ASSTTSGPDTQY
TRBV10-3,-,AISGWGTEAF
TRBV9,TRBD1,ASSIYRDRGYSNTGELF
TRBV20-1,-,SAPQLNYGYT
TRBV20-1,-,SARDSSGITDTQY
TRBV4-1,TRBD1,ASSQVPGGYNEQF
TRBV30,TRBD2,AWSVTRVAGNEQY
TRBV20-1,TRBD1,SATGGAGNYEQY
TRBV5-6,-,ASSVTVKLGYT
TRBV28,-,ASSSRLSYEQF
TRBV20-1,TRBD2,SAREELAMGSYNEQY
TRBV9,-,ASSVASYETQY
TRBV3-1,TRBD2,ASSQLSGGTDTQY
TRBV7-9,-,ASSHSGTTGGYT
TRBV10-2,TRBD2,ASSENLAVNEQF